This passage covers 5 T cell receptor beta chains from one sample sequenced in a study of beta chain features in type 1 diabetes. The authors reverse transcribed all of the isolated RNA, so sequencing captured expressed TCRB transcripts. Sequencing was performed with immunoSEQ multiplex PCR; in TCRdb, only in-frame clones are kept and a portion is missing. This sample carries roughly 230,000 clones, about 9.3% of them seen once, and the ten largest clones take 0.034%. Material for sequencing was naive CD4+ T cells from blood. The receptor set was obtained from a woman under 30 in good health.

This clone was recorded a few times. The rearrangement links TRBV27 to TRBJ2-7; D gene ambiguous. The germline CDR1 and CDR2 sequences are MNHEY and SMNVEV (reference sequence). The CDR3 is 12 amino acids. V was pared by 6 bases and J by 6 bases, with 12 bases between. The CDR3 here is CASRGVGSEQYF. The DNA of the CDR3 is TGTGCCAGCAGGGGCGTTGGGTCCGAGCAGTACTTC.

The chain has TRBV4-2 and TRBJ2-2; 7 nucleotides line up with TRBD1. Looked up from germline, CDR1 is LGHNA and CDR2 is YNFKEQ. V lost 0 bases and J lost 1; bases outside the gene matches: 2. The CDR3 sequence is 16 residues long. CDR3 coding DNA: TGTGCCAGCAGCCAAGACGGGACAGTGAACACCGGGGAGCTGTTTTTT. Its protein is CASSQDGTVNTGELFF.

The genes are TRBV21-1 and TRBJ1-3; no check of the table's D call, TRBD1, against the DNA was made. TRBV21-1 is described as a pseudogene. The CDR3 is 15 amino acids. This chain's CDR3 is CASSYGQGPGNTIYF. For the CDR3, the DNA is TGTGCCAGCAGCTATGGACAGGGCCCTGGAAACACCATATATTTT.

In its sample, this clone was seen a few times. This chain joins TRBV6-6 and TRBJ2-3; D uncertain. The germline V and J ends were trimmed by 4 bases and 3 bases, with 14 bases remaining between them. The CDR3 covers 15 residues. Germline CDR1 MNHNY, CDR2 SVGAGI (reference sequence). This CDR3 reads CASSWSGSRTDTQYF. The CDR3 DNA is TGTGCCAGCAGTTGGTCCGGATCTAGAACAGATACGCAGTATTTT.

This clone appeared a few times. The CDR3 region has the DNA TGTGCCAGCAAAACAGGGGAAAGTGAGCAGTTCTTC. This translates into CASKTGESEQFF. The chain recombines TRBV18 with TRBJ2-1; 7 nucleotides agree with TRBD1. Germline V gives CDR1 KGHSH, CDR2 LQKENI. CDR3 length: 12 amino acids. Losses at the gene ends were 8 bases for V and 9 bases for J; bases not matched to a gene: 7. The variable domain in full, completed from reference TRBV18 and TRBJ2-1, reads NAGVMQNPRHLVRRRGQEARLRCSPMKGHSHVYWYRQLPEEGLKFMVYLQKENIIDESGMPKERFSAEFPKEGPSILRIQQVVRGDSAAYFCASKTGESEQFFGPGTRLTVL.